A selection of T cell receptor beta chains follows, all from one sample in a study of blood T cells in healthy people across ages. TCRdb processed the 5' RACE reads anew with MiXCR; each CDR3 protein has one entry. The sample has roughly 1.5 million distinct CDR3 sequences, 35% to 45% seen once; the top ten hold approximately 4%. The sequenced material came from blood. These receptors all stem from a woman between 18 and 30 years old in good health. CDR3s include the opening cysteine and the closing phenylalanine or tryptophan. D genes are given only for firm matches. Expanded clones get a size class; other rows say once, few or many, or leave the size out.

few	TRBV6-2/TRBV6-3	-	TRBJ2-1	13	CASSYVGNNEQFF	TGTGCCAGCAGTTACGTTGGGAACAATGAGCAGTTCTTC
-	TRBV4-3	TRBD2	TRBJ2-7	16	CASSQDFASGAYEQYF	TGCGCCAGCAGCCAAGATTTCGCTAGCGGGGCCTACGAGCAGTACTTC
-	TRBV2	-	TRBJ2-1	15	CASSLQGSPYNEQFF	TGTGCCAGCAGCCTACAGGGTTCCCCCTACAATGAGCAGTTCTTC
-	TRBV11-2	-	TRBJ1-1	15	CASSLAGGINTEAFF	TGTGCCAGCAGCTTAGCTGGGGGCATAAACACTGAAGCTTTCTTT
few	TRBV10-3	TRBD1	TRBJ1-2	13	CAITATGEYGYTF	TGTGCCATCACGGCGACAGGGGAATATGGCTACACCTTC
-	TRBV7-2	TRBD2	TRBJ2-5	17	CASSLGTSGSRFSEQYF	TGTGCCAGCAGCCTAGGGACTAGCGGGAGTCGGTTCAGTGAGCAGTACTTC
few	TRBV27	-	TRBJ2-3	17	CASSRSLGDPATDTQYF	TGTGCCAGCAGCCGTTCATTAGGGGACCCAGCCACAGATACGCAGTATTTT
-	TRBV29-1	-	TRBJ2-7	11	CSVAGTDEQYF	TGCAGCGTTGCAGGGACGGACGAGCAGTACTTC
few	TRBV7-2	TRBD2	TRBJ2-7	15	CASNSGGSSSYEQYF	TGTGCCAGCAACTCGGGGGGTTCTAGCTCCTACGAGCAGTACTTC
-	TRBV7-2	-	TRBJ2-5	14	CASSLGGRAQTQYF	TGTGCCAGCAGCTTAGGAGGCAGGGCCCAGACCCAGTACTTC
few	TRBV7-2	TRBD1	TRBJ1-6	14	CASSSYRGNSPLHF	TGTGCCAGCAGCTCCTACAGGGGTAATTCACCCCTCCACTTT
-	TRBV6-5	TRBD1	TRBJ2-1	15	CASSYGGQGYNEQFF	TGTGCCAGCAGTTACGGGGGACAGGGATACAATGAGCAGTTCTTC
few	TRBV7-9	TRBD1	TRBJ1-2	17	CASSSDRGRNLNYGYTF	TGTGCCAGCAGCTCCGACAGGGGGCGCAACTTAAACTATGGCTACACCTTC
few	TRBV12-5	TRBD2	TRBJ2-1	16	CASGLIMAGGYNEQFF	TGTGCTAGTGGTTTGATCATGGCGGGAGGGTACAATGAGCAGTTCTTC
-	TRBV20-1	TRBD1	TRBJ1-1	14	CSARDVPGQTEAFF	TGCAGTGCTAGAGATGTGCCGGGACAGACTGAAGCTTTCTTT
few	TRBV27	-	TRBJ2-7	22	CASSLTGTGFGLAGYGDYEQYF	TGTGCCAGCAGTTTAACCGGGACAGGATTCGGACTAGCTGGATACGGTGACTACGAGCAGTACTTC
-	TRBV2	TRBD1	TRBJ2-3	14	CASNTGGTGYTQYF	TGTGCCAGCAACACAGGGGGCACGGGATATACGCAGTATTTT
-	TRBV15	-	TRBJ2-1	15	CATSVVSTGYNEQFF	TGTGCCACCAGCGTTGTCAGCACTGGCTACAATGAGCAGTTCTTC
-	TRBV20-1	-	TRBJ2-7	15	CSARGQPENIHEQYF	TGCAGTGCTAGAGGGCAGCCGGAGAATATCCACGAGCAGTACTTC
few	TRBV29-1	-	TRBJ2-3	13	CSVEGDIGDTQYF	TGCAGCGTTGAAGGGGACATTGGGGATACGCAGTATTTT
-	TRBV7-9	-	TRBJ2-7	16	CASSSPPSGDFNEQYF	TGTGCCAGCAGCTCCCCACCTAGTGGGGACTTCAATGAGCAGTACTTC
-	TRBV12-5	-	TRBJ2-1	13	CASRLAPYNEQFF	TGTGCTAGTAGGCTAGCGCCCTACAATGAGCAGTTCTTC
-	TRBV4-3	-	TRBJ2-6	19	CASSQESGTVVSGANVLTF	TGCGCCAGCAGCCAAGAATCCGGGACCGTCGTCTCTGGGGCCAACGTCCTGACTTTC
-	TRBV6-5	-	TRBJ2-7	15	CASSYGWQRTYEQYF	TGTGCCAGCAGTTACGGATGGCAGAGGACCTACGAGCAGTACTTC
-	TRBV6-5	-	TRBJ2-4	13	CASRRAPADIQYF	TGTGCCAGCAGGCGGGCTCCGGCGGACATTCAGTACTTC
few	TRBV7-9	-	TRBJ1-5	14	CASSPTNSNQPQHF	TGTGCCAGCAGCCCTACGAATAGCAATCAGCCCCAGCATTTT
-	TRBV4-3	-	TRBJ2-3	15	CASSQAGQGGDTQYF	TGCGCCAGCAGCCAAGCAGGGCAGGGTGGAGATACGCAGTATTTT
-	TRBV27	-	TRBJ2-1	14	CASSFHTAPYGQFF	TGTGCCAGCAGTTTCCACACCGCCCCATATGGGCAGTTCTTC
few	TRBV7-8	-	TRBJ2-7	14	CASSADSSSYEQYF	TGTGCCAGCAGCGCCGACAGCAGCTCCTACGAGCAGTACTTC
-	TRBV4-3	-	TRBJ2-1	13	CASSQDSANEQFF	TGCGCCAGCAGCCAAGATTCCGCCAATGAGCAGTTCTTC
-	TRBV29-1	TRBD2	TRBJ2-1	15	CSAREGQSGGNEQFF	TGCAGCGCCCGGGAGGGCCAAAGCGGGGGGAATGAGCAGTTCTTC
-	TRBV5-6	-	TRBJ2-7	15	CASSPRQFYGGERYF	TGTGCCAGCAGCCCCAGGCAGTTCTATGGGGGCGAGCGGTACTTC
-	TRBV20-1	-	TRBJ1-1	18	CSARDWGGRSTTNTEAFF	TGCAGTGCTAGAGATTGGGGGGGCAGGAGCACCACGAACACTGAAGCTTTCTTT
-	TRBV6-5	-	TRBJ2-4	11	CASGSTLEQYF	TGTGCCAGCGGGAGCACTCTTGAGCAGTACTTC
few	TRBV6-5	-	TRBJ1-1	13	CARSYGGSTEAFF	TGTGCCAGAAGTTACGGTGGGAGTACTGAAGCTTTCTTT
-	TRBV2	-	TRBJ2-3	15	CASGGTRDTPDTQYF	TGTGCCAGCGGGGGGACCAGGGACACCCCAGATACGCAGTATTTT
few	TRBV18	-	TRBJ1-1	15	CASSPQGFVVTEAFF	TGTGCCAGCTCACCACAGGGGTTTGTGGTTACTGAAGCTTTCTTT
few	TRBV4-2	-	TRBJ2-7	15	CASSQGRGNSYEQYF	TGTGCCAGCAGCCAAGGTCGCGGGAACTCCTACGAGCAGTACTTC
-	TRBV5-1	-	TRBJ2-2	15	CASSLVRKRSGELFF	TGCGCCAGCAGCTTGGTTCGCAAGCGATCCGGGGAGCTGTTTTTT
-	TRBV7-8	TRBD1	TRBJ2-4	19	CASSSRTGGAGLAKNIQYF	TGTGCCAGCAGCTCTCGGACAGGGGGCGCAGGGCTCGCCAAAAACATTCAGTACTTC
-	TRBV5-6	-	TRBJ2-4	16	CASSLGVDRPKNIQYF	TGTGCCAGCAGCTTAGGAGTCGACAGACCGAAAAACATTCAGTACTTC
-	TRBV2	-	TRBJ2-7	17	CASSETPDRRDSYEQYF	TGTGCCAGCAGTGAAACCCCGGACAGGCGGGACTCCTACGAGCAGTACTTC
-	TRBV5-6	TRBD1	TRBJ1-6	14	CASSPDRDRSPLHF	TGTGCCAGCAGCCCGGACAGGGACAGGTCACCCCTCCACTTT
-	TRBV18	-	TRBJ2-5	15	CASSPLYSRGETQYF	TGTGCCAGCTCACCACTCTATTCCCGGGGAGAGACCCAGTACTTC
few	TRBV7-6	TRBD2	TRBJ2-1	18	CASSRDRLAGSSYNEQFF	TGTGCCAGCAGCCGCGACCGACTAGCGGGGAGCTCCTACAATGAGCAGTTCTTC
-	TRBV6-2/TRBV6-3	-	TRBJ2-1	13	CASTPRSYNEQFF	TGTGCCAGCACTCCCCGCTCCTACAATGAGCAGTTCTTC
-	TRBV12-3/TRBV12-4	-	TRBJ2-3	14	CASSLHSYTDTQYF	TGTGCCAGCAGTTTACACAGCTACACAGATACGCAGTATTTT
-	TRBV15	TRBD2	TRBJ2-4	19	CATSRASGLAFSAKNIQYF	TGTGCCACCAGCAGAGCCTCAGGACTAGCATTTTCGGCCAAAAACATTCAGTACTTC
few	TRBV20-1	TRBD2	TRBJ2-1	15	CSAPGLAGGPSEQFF	TGCAGTGCACCGGGACTAGCGGGAGGGCCTAGTGAGCAGTTCTTC
-	TRBV25-1	-	TRBJ2-1	15	CASSARDWRGNEQFF	TGTGCCAGCAGTGCCCGGGACTGGAGGGGAAATGAGCAGTTCTTC
-	TRBV7-2	-	TRBJ2-7	14	CASSQEWDSYEQYF	TGTGCCAGCAGCCAAGAATGGGATTCCTACGAGCAGTACTTC
-	TRBV14	TRBD2	TRBJ2-1	16	CASSQVVGGAYNEQFF	TGTGCCAGCAGCCAAGTTGTCGGGGGGGCCTACAATGAGCAGTTCTTC
many	TRBV4-2	-	TRBJ2-1	11	CASSQGYEQFF	TGCGCCAGCAGCCAAGGATATGAGCAGTTCTTC
few	TRBV7-9	TRBD2	TRBJ2-5	17	CASSGPGLLPGAREQYF	TGTGCCAGCAGCGGTCCGGGACTACTACCTGGCGCACGGGAGCAGTACTTC